These 23 T cell receptor beta chains share one sample of origin, sequenced in a study of blood T cells in healthy people across ages. Primers used in a second PCR of roughly 7 to 12 cycles were a sample-barcoded 5' primer and a J-beta primer mix. TCRdb called the 5' RACE reads again in MiXCR, with one record for every CDR3 protein. The sample includes 1.6 million or so distinct CDR3 sequences, roughly a third seen only once; the top ten take approximately 10%. The specimen was blood. The receptors derive from a woman under 40 in good health.

The chain links TRBV29-1 to TRBJ2-4, with D perhaps matching TRBD1 or TRBD2 (5 bases each). Trimming stripped 7 bases from V and 3 bases from J, with 13 bases between. The germline CDR1 and CDR2 sequences are SQVTM and ANQGSEA. The CDR3 is 13 amino acids. CDR3 sequence: CSAKRGSKNIQYF. CDR3 nucleotides: TGCAGCGCGAAGAGGGGAAGCAAAAACATTCAGTACTTC.

A single count supports this clonotype. The chain has TRBV6-2 or TRBV6-3 and TRBJ2-3; TRBD2 is a possible D gene (5 bases). Germline V gives CDR1 MNHEY, CDR2 SVGEGT. CDR3 length equals 18 residues. The V end was cut by 5 bases, the J end by 3 bases, with 24 bases between. CDR3 DNA sequence: TGTGCCAGCAGTCCTTTTCCCGGGAAATCGGTCAGGACAGATACGCAGTATTTT. It yields the protein CASSPFPGKSVRTDTQYF.

This clonotype was observed once. CDR3 residues: CASSFSVKATEAFF. The CDR3 DNA follows: TGTGCCAGCAGTTTTTCGGTAAAGGCCACTGAAGCTTTCTTT. This chain uses TRBV6-2 or TRBV6-3 with TRBJ1-1; no reliable D call. CDR3 length equals 14 residues. Looked up from germline, CDR1 is MNHEY and CDR2 is SVGEGT. The V end lost 4 bases, the J end lost 4 bases, and 13 bases lay between the germline ends.

The J gene is TRBJ2-5, the V gene TRBV20-1; 14 nucleotides line up with TRBD2. The CDR3 contains 13 residues. CDR1 and CDR2 from the germline V gene are DFQATT and SNEGSKA (reference sequence). The junction had 6 bases not matched to a gene; V was cut back by 3 bases and J by 12 bases. The CDR3 spells CSASRTSGRPEYF. In nucleotides, the CDR3 is TGCAGTGCTAGCCGGACTAGCGGGAGGCCCGAGTACTTC.

This clonotype turned up a few times. This chain uses TRBV11-2 with TRBJ2-5; D gene ambiguous. The germline V gene has CDR1 SGHAT and CDR2 FQNNGV. Trimming removed 0 bases from V and 2 bases from J, with 13 bases in between. This CDR3 is 16 amino acids long. The CDR3 is CASSLDSLGVQETQYF. The CDR3 DNA reads TGTGCCAGCAGCTTAGATAGTTTAGGAGTACAAGAGACCCAGTACTTC.

The J gene is TRBJ2-7, the V gene TRBV9; TRBD2 agrees at 10 bases. With 0 bases clipped from V and 4 bases from J, the junction kept 7 bases outside the gene matches. The CDR3 runs 16 residues. Germline-derived CDR1 and CDR2 are SGDLS and YYNGEE. This CDR3 is CASSVGLIAGGYEQYF. CDR3 coding DNA: TGTGCCAGCAGCGTAGGGTTGATAGCGGGAGGTTACGAGCAGTACTTC.

The rearrangement uses TRBV21-1 and TRBJ2-7; TRBD1, the table's D call, was not compared with the DNA. TRBV21-1 is a pseudogene. The CDR3 consists of 15 residues. The chain's CDR3 is CANSPGGEGSYEQYF. The DNA of the CDR3 is TGTGCCAACTCCCCGGGGGGTGAGGGTTCCTACGAGCAGTACTTC.

The chain carries TRBV4-1 and TRBJ2-7; maybe TRBD2 (6 bases). V dropped 1 base and J dropped 4 bases, with 23 bases sitting between them. CDR3 length: 18 amino acids. The germline V gene has CDR1 MGHRA and CDR2 YSYEKL. The CDR3 reads CASSQGMGTWGVSYEQYF. DNA of the CDR3: TGCGCCAGCAGCCAAGGGATGGGGACTTGGGGAGTCTCTTACGAGCAGTACTTC.

This chain joins TRBV20-1 and TRBJ2-7; 8 nucleotides match TRBD1. This CDR3 is 13 amino acids long. The germline V gene has CDR1 DFQATT and CDR2 SNEGSKA (reference sequence). Trimming at V came to 5 bases and at J to 4 bases, leaving 7 bases not matched to a gene. In DNA form, the CDR3 reads TGCAGTGCTGCGGGACAGGAAACGTACGAGCAGTACTTC. Translating it yields CSAAGQETYEQYF.

This clonotype was counted a few times. The chain links TRBV5-1 to TRBJ1-4; no reliable D call. Trimming took off 0 bases at V and 5 bases at J, with 11 bases between the two ends. The CDR3 has 15 amino acids. Germline V gene data show CDR1 as SGHRS and CDR2 as YFSETQ. The CDR3 sequence: CASSLVGLENEKLFF. As DNA, the CDR3 is TGCGCCAGCAGCTTGGTCGGACTGGAGAATGAAAAACTGTTTTTT.

This chain connects TRBV20-1 to TRBJ2-2; D is perhaps TRBD2 (6 bases). The CDR3 runs to 15 residues. Germline CDR1 is DFQATT and CDR2 is SNEGSKA (reference sequence). Trimming took 3 bases from V and 2 from J, leaving 13 bases between them. The CDR3 reads CSARIAELNTGELFF. DNA for the CDR3: TGCAGTGCTAGGATAGCGGAGCTAAACACCGGGGAGCTGTTTTTT.

This clonotype has only a few counts. The chain links TRBV2 to TRBJ2-1; TRBD2 matches 8 bases. Germline CDR1 and CDR2: SNHLY and FYNNEI. The CDR3 length is 16 residues. Unmatched junction bases numbered 6, after V lost 5 bases and J lost 0 bases. The CDR3 DNA is TGTGCCAGCAGTAAGGATAGCGGGATCTCCTACAATGAGCAGTTCTTC. The encoded protein is CASSKDSGISYNEQFF.

The V call is TRBV20-1, the J call TRBJ2-1; the D gene could be TRBD1 or TRBD2 (5 bases each). Germline assignment: CDR1 DFQATT and CDR2 SNEGSKA (reference sequence). V gave up 8 bases and J gave up 6 bases, with 29 bases separating them. This CDR3 contains 17 residues. The CDR3 DNA follows: TGCAGTTGGGGCGGCCGAAACGGGCGTGCCCGGGGCAATGAGCAGTTCTTC. It is translated as CSWGGRNGRARGNEQFF.

V usage is TRBV7-2 and J usage is TRBJ2-3; maybe TRBD1 (5 bases). Germline values: CDR1 SGHTA, CDR2 FQGNSA. Trimming left V 7 bases short and J 2 bases short, with 22 bases between. The CDR3 has 17 amino acids. In DNA, the CDR3 is TGTGCCAGCACCCTTGAACCCACAGGCCCGCTCACAGATACGCAGTATTTT. It is translated as CASTLEPTGPLTDTQYF.

This rearrangement joins TRBV27 to TRBJ2-3; D is unclear. Germline V CDR1 and CDR2: MNHEY, SMNVEV (reference sequence). V was pared by 3 bases and J by 2 bases, with 6 bases between. The CDR3 covers 13 residues. CDR3 nucleotides: TGTGCCAGCAGTTTCTACCTCACAGATACGCAGTATTTT. This gives the protein CASSFYLTDTQYF.

J is TRBJ2-4 and V is TRBV5-5; D ambiguous. The tail of the sequence fits TRBJ2-7 better, so the J call may be wrong. The CDR3 loop spans 18 amino acids. From germline, CDR1 is SGHKS and CDR2 YYEKEE (reference sequence). Here the CDR3 reads CASSVPHLSPQRNYEQYF. In DNA, the CDR3 is TGTGCCAGCAGCGTCCCTCATTTGTCCCCCCAGCGTAACTACGAGCAGTACTTC.

V usage is TRBV12-3 or TRBV12-4 and J usage is TRBJ2-1; 7 nucleotides agree with TRBD2. This CDR3 spans 15 amino acids. The trim removed 0 bases at V and 8 bases at J, leaving 7 bases unmatched. The CDR3: CASSLARGLVDEQFF. In nucleotides, the CDR3 is TGTGCCAGCAGTTTAGCGCGAGGACTAGTGGATGAGCAGTTCTTC.

The rearrangement joins TRBV2 to TRBJ2-4, with D perhaps TRBD1 (6 bases). V lost 4 bases to trimming and J lost 0 bases, with 13 bases between them. CDR1 SNHLY and CDR2 FYNNEI come from the germline V gene. The CDR3 consists of 16 residues. DNA of the CDR3: TGTGCCAGCAGTGCTGACAGGAGTCTAGCCAAAAACATTCAGTACTTC. Its protein is CASSADRSLAKNIQYF.

V and J are TRBV10-3 and TRBJ2-5; TRBD2 agrees at 7 bases. Germline assignment: CDR1 ENHRY and CDR2 SYGVKD. Trimming at V came to 2 bases and at J to 11 bases, leaving 17 bases not matched to a gene. This CDR3 contains 16 residues. The CDR3 sequence: CAISEEPGGSGREQYF. The DNA for the CDR3 is TGTGCCATCAGTGAGGAGCCGGGAGGATCGGGGCGTGAGCAGTACTTC.

The chain is built from TRBV28 and TRBJ2-4; no definite D call. Trimming stripped 5 bases from V and 12 bases from J, with 17 bases between. The germline V gene encodes CDR1 MDHEN and CDR2 SYDVKM. The CDR3 contains 13 residues. CDR3 nucleotide sequence: TGTGCCAGCAGTAGCCGGGTTTTCGGCCCTCAGTACTTC. Translated, it gives CASSSRVFGPQYF.

J is TRBJ2-1 and V is TRBV7-9, with D perhaps matching TRBD1 (6 bases). V lost 5 bases, J lost 6 bases, and 20 bases lay in between. CDR3 length: 16 residues. Germline assignment: CDR1 SEHNR and CDR2 FQNEAQ (reference sequence). CDR3 region: CASSDTGYTMGNEQFF. The CDR3 region has the DNA TGTGCCAGCAGCGACACAGGGTACACTATGGGCAATGAGCAGTTCTTC. The variable domain in full, with the rest retrieved from reference TRBV7-9 and TRBJ2-1, is DTGVSQNPRHKITKRGQNVTFRCDPISEHNRLYWYRQTLGQGPEFLTYFQNEAQLEKSRLLSDRFSAERPKGSFSTLEIQRTEQGDSAMYLCASSDTGYTMGNEQFFGPGTRLTVL.

Only a few counts were recorded for this clonotype. The J gene is TRBJ1-6, the V gene TRBV5-1, with 7 bases lining up with TRBD1. The germline CDR1 and CDR2 sequences are SGHRS and YFSETQ. CDR3 length equals 14 residues. The trim removed 0 bases at V and 8 bases at J, leaving 2 bases unmatched. The CDR3 spells CASSLVQGDSPLHF. DNA for the CDR3: TGCGCCAGCAGCTTGGTTCAGGGGGATTCACCCCTCCACTTT.

The chain links TRBV29-1 to TRBJ2-3; 9 bases map to TRBD2. The CDR3 totals 14 residues. Germline lookup yields CDR1 SQVTM and CDR2 ANQGSEA. J gave up 6 bases and V 5 bases, and 9 bases lay outside the gene matches. The CDR3 region is CSVSGLARKDTQYF. In DNA, the CDR3 is TGCAGCGTTTCTGGACTAGCGAGAAAGGATACGCAGTATTTT.